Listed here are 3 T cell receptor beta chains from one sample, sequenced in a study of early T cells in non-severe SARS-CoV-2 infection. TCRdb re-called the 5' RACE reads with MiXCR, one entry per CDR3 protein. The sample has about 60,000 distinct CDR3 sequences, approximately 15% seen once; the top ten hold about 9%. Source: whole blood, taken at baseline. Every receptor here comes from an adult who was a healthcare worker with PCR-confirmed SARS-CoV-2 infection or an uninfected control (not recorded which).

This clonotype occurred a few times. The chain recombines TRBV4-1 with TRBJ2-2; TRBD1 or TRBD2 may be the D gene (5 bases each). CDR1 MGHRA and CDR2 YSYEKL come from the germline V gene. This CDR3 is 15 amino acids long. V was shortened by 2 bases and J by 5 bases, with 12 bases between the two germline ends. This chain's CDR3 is CASSQRPGSTGELFF. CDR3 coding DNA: TGCGCCAGCAGCCAAAGGCCAGGGAGTACCGGGGAGCTGTTTTTT.

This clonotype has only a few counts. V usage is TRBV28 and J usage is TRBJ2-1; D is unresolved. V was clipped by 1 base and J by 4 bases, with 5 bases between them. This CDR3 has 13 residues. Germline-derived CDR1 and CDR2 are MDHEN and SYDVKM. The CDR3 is CASSLLRYNEQFF. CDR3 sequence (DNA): TGTGCCAGCAGTTTATTGCGGTACAATGAGCAGTTCTTC.

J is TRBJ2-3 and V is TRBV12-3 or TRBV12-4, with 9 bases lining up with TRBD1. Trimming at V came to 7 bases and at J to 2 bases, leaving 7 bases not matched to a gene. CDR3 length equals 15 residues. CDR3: CASTRGTGNTDTQYF. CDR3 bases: TGTGCCAGCACAAGGGGGACAGGGAACACAGATACGCAGTATTTT.